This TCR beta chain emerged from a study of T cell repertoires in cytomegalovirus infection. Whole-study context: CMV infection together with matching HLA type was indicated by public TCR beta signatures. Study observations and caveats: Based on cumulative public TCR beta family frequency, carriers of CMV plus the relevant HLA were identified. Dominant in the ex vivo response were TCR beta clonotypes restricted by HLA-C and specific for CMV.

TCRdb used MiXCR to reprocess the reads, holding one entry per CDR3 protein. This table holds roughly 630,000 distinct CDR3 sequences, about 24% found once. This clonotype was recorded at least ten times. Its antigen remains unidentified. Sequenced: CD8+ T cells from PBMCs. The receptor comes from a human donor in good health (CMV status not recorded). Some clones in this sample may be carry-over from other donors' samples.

CDR3 nucleotide sequence: TGTGCCAGCAGCAGAAACGGTAATGAGCAGTTCTTC. Amino acid sequence: CASSRNGNEQFF. The chain couples TRBV7-6 to TRBJ2-1; D gene uncertain. Looked up from germline, CDR1 is SGHVS and CDR2 is FNYEAQ. The CDR3 length is 12 residues. V lost 5 bases and J 7 bases, leaving 9 bases between the germline ends.